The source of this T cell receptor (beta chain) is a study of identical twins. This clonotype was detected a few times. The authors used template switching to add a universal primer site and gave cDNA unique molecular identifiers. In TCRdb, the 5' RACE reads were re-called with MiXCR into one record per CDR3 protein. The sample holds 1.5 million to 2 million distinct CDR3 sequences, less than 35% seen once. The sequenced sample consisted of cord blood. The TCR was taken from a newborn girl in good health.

The CDR3 region is CAISGTASNTEAFF. CDR3 bases: TGTGCCATCAGTGGGACAGCGAGTAACACTGAAGCTTTCTTT. This rearrangement joins TRBV10-3 to TRBJ1-1, with a tentative D call TRBD1 (6 bases). Germline assignment: CDR1 ENHRY and CDR2 SYGVKD. V was cut by 4 bases and J by 2 bases, with 11 bases left in between. The CDR3 loop spans 14 amino acids.